This TCR beta chain derives from a study of shared clonotypes between healthy human individuals. Profiled with immunoSEQ multiplex PCR; TCRdb holds only in-frame clones, not every one. Of millions of clones listed, approximately 94% are singletons. Naive CD8 cells comprised CD45RO-negative, CCR7-positively selected cells, excluding terminally differentiated effector memory CD45RA+ cells. The clonotype originates from a man between 18 and 35 years old in good health. Input material: naive CD8+ T cells sorted from blood.

This chain's CDR3 is CASSQQAGSYGYTF. The DNA for the CDR3 is TGTGCCAGCAGCCAACAGGCGGGGTCCTATGGCTACACCTTC. The rearrangement joins TRBV16 to TRBJ1-2; no definite D call. The V gene's germline CDR1 is KGHSY and CDR2 FQNENV. V was cut by 2 bases and J by 4 bases, with 11 bases left in between. The CDR3 is 14 amino acids.